This T cell receptor beta chain comes out of a study of graft-versus-host responses after intestinal transplantation. As for the study in general: Tacrolimus and steroids were given for about three years to all recipients after anti-thymocyte globulin induction.

Findings and caveats of the study: Recipient marrow held GvH clones, some first seen in ileum or blood. There was an association between peak levels of circulating GvH clones and early post-transplant HvG declines.

V lost 0 bases, J lost 4 bases, and 4 bases lay in between. The germline CDR1 and CDR2 sequences are SGHNT and YYREEE (reference sequence). This CDR3 has 13 amino acids. About this clone itself: Antigen unknown.

The table came from immunoSEQ multiplex PCR; TCRdb's copy has only in-frame clones and leaves some out. The profile shows around 28,000 clones, approximately 87% of them singletons. The starting material was PBMCs, obtained around 29 days after intestinal transplant. This sequence was found in a human patient who received an intestinal transplant, so some T cells may come from the graft donor. V is TRBV5-4 and J is TRBJ1-4; D not certain. In DNA, the CDR3 is TGTGCCAGCAGCTTGGTAGATAATGAAAAACTGTTTTTT. It codes for CASSLVDNEKLFF.